The 8 T cell receptor beta chains reported below all come from one sample, sequenced in a study of control samples from healthy donors and cancer patients. Assay used: immunoSEQ multiplex PCR; TCRdb lists only in-frame clones, some missing. The sample lists about 190,000 clones; about 90% were seen once. The sample consisted of blood. Receptors originate from a man younger than 45 in good health.

This clone was detected only a few times. The chain joins TRBV13 to TRBJ1-1; possible D gene TRBD1, 5 bases. There are 14 residues in the CDR3. Trimming removed 8 bases from V and 4 bases from J, with 17 bases in between. CDR1 and CDR2 from the germline V gene are PRHDT and FYEKMQ (reference sequence). CDR3 coding DNA: TGTGCCAGCCGGAAGGGGAGTGGGAGCACTGAAGCTTTCTTT. Encoded protein: CASRKGSGSTEAFF.

The chain carries TRBV4-1 and TRBJ2-1, with unresolved D. This CDR3 is 14 amino acids long. Germline CDR1 reads MGHRA; CDR2 reads YSYEKL. Trimming left V 2 bases short and J 8 bases short, with 13 bases between. The CDR3 sequence is CASSQREGSDEQFF. The CDR3 region has the DNA TGCGCCAGCAGCCAAAGAGAAGGGTCCGATGAGCAGTTCTTC.

J is TRBJ2-3 and V is TRBV6-2 or TRBV6-3; a weak D match, TRBD1 (6 bases). The V end lost 2 bases, the J end lost 7 bases, and 10 bases lay between the germline ends. The CDR3 covers 13 residues. The germline gives CDR1 MNHEY, CDR2 SVGEGT. The CDR3 spells CASSYPDRYTQYF. As DNA, the CDR3 is TGTGCCAGCAGTTACCCGGACAGATATACGCAGTATTTT.

V is TRBV5-6 and J is TRBJ2-3, with TRBD1 matching 7 bases. The germline V gene encodes CDR1 SGHDT and CDR2 YYEEEE. J lost 2 bases, V lost 3 bases, and 6 bases had no gene match. This CDR3 contains 15 residues. DNA for the CDR3: TGTGCCAGCAGCTCCTTGACAGGGAACACAGATACGCAGTATTTT. Residues: CASSSLTGNTDTQYF.

The chain employs TRBV11-2 and TRBJ1-2; D not certain. Between the trimmed V and J ends, which lost 3 bases and 0 bases, there was a span of 11 bases. This CDR3 contains 15 residues. Germline CDR1 reads SGHAT; CDR2 reads FQNNGV. The CDR3 protein is CASSFESLTNYGYTF. The CDR3 DNA sequence: TGTGCCAGCAGCTTTGAATCGCTTACTAACTATGGCTACACCTTC.

This clone was found once. The chain recombines TRBV18 with TRBJ1-3; a weak D match, TRBD1 (5 bases). Per the germline V gene, CDR1 is KGHSH and CDR2 is LQKENI. Deletions cut 0 bases from V and 2 bases from J, with 11 bases between. There are 16 residues in the CDR3. The CDR3 region is CASSPPTGGPGNTIYF. The CDR3 DNA reads as TGTGCCAGCTCACCACCGACCGGGGGACCTGGAAACACCATATATTTT. Full variable domain (rest looked up from reference TRBV18 and TRBJ1-3): NAGVMQNPRHLVRRRGQEARLRCSPMKGHSHVYWYRQLPEEGLKFMVYLQKENIIDESGMPKERFSAEFPKEGPSILRIQQVVRGDSAAYFCASSPPTGGPGNTIYFGEGSWLTVV.

The rearrangement joins TRBV3-1 (or the pseudogene TRBV3-2) to TRBJ2-2; tentatively, D is TRBD1 or TRBD2 (5 bases each). The CDR3 spans 16 residues. Germline values: CDR1 LGHDT, CDR2 YNNKEL (reference sequence). The V end lost 2 bases, the J end lost 1 base, and 11 bases lay between the germline ends. Here the CDR3 reads CASSQWDRKNTGELFF. The CDR3 DNA reads TGTGCCAGCAGCCAATGGGACCGAAAGAACACCGGGGAGCTGTTTTTT.

The chain uses TRBV9 and TRBJ2-1, with 7 bases that match TRBD1. CDR3 length equals 14 residues. The germline V gene encodes CDR1 SGDLS and CDR2 YYNGEE. Germline trimming cut 0 bases from V and 5 bases from J; bases unmatched to any gene: 2. Here the CDR3 DNA reads TGTGCCAGCAGCGTAGTAGGGACAGACAATGAGCAGTTCTTC. Amino acids: CASSVVGTDNEQFF.